This TCR beta chain originates from a study of CD8+ T cells in alopecia areata. Following extraction, RNA underwent reverse transcription to cDNA, which served as the sequencing template. Libraries were prepared by immunoSEQ multiplex PCR; TCRdb keeps only in-frame clonotypes and omits some of them. The profile shows 200,000 to 250,000 clones, less than 75% of them singletons. Documented treatment: oral pan-JAK inhibitor, 5-10 mg twice daily. Trimming took 1 base from V and 4 from J, leaving 10 bases between them. The germline V gene has CDR1 SGHTA and CDR2 FQGNSA. CDR3 length: 14 amino acids. The sequences come from CD4+ T cells sorted from blood, collected at week 4, from a patient treated with tofacitinib. The receptor's source is a human donor with alopecia areata. V and J are TRBV7-2 and TRBJ1-2, with a weak D call TRBD1 (6 bases). The CDR3 DNA is TGTGCCAGCAGCTTAGGAGGGGGTATCTATGGCTACACCTTC. Its protein is CASSLGGGIYGYTF. The full variable domain, completed using reference TRBV7-2 and TRBJ1-2, is GAGVSQSPSNKVTEKGKDVELRCDPISGHTALYWYRQSLGQGLEFLIYFQGNSAPDKSGLPSDRFSAERTGGSVSTLTIQRTQQEDSAVYLCASSLGGGIYGYTFGSGTRLTVV.